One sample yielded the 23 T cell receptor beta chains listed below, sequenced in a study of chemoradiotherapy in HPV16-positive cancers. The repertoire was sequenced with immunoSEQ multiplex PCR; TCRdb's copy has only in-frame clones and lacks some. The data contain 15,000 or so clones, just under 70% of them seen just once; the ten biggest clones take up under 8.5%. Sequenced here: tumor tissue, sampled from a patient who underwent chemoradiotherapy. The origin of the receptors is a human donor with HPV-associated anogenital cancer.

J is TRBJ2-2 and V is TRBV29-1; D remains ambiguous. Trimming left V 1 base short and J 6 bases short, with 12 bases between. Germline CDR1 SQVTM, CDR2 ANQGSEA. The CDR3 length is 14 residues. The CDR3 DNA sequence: TGCAGCGTTGAAGGAGGAGAGGTCGCCGGGGAGCTGTTTTTT. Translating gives CSVEGGEVAGELFF.

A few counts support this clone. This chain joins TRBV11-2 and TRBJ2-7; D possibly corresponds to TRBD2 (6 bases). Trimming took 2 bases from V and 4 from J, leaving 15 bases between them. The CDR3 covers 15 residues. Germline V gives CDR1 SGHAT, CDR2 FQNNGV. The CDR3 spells CASSLLPGAVYEQYF. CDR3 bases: TGTGCCAGCAGCTTATTGCCGGGAGCGGTATACGAGCAGTACTTC.

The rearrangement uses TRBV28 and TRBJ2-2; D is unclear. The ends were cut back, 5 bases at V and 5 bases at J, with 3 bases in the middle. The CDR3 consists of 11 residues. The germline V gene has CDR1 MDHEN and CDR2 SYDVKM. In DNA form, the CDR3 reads TGTGCCAGCAGTACGACCGGGGAGCTGTTTTTT. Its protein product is CASSTTGELFF.

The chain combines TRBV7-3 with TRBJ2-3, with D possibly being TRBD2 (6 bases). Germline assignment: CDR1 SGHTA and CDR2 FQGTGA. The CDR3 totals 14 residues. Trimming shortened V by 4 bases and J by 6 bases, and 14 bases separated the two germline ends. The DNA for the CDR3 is TGTGCCAGCAGCTCGACTGCGGGGAGGGATACGCAGTATTTT. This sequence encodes CASSSTAGRDTQYF. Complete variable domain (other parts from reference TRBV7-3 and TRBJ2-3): GAGVSQTPSNKVTEKGKYVELRCDPISGHTALYWYRQSLGQGPEFLIYFQGTGAADDSGLPNDRFFAVRPEGSVSTLKIQRTERGDSAVYLCASSSTAGRDTQYFGPGTRLTVL.

CDR3 protein: CASRKTGSYEQYF. The DNA of the CDR3 is TGTGCCAGCCGAAAAACAGGGTCCTACGAGCAGTACTTC. The chain uses TRBV27 and TRBJ2-7, with D possibly TRBD1 on 6 matching bases. Looked up from germline, CDR1 is MNHEY and CDR2 is SMNVEV (reference sequence). The CDR3 is made up of 13 amino acids. V lost 8 bases and J lost 1, with 12 bases in between.

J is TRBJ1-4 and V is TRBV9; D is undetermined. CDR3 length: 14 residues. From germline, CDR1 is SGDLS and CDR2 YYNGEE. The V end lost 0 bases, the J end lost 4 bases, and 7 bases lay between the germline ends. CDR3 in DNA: TGTGCCAGCAGCGTAGATGGAGTTAATGAAAAACTGTTTTTT. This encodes CASSVDGVNEKLFF. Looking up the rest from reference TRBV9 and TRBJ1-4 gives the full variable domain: DSGVTQTPKHLITATGQRVTLRCSPRSGDLSVYWYQQSLDQGLQFLIQYYNGEERAKGNILERFSAQQFPDLHSELNLSSLELGDSALYFCASSVDGVNEKLFFGSGTQLSVL.

CDR3 protein: CASSFRRRAGGVDTQYF. CDR3 in DNA: TGTGCCAGCAGTTTCCGCCGGAGAGCGGGGGGGGTAGATACGCAGTATTTT. This chain links TRBV27 with TRBJ2-3; 10 bases agree with TRBD2. CDR1 and CDR2 (germline): MNHEY, SMNVEV (reference sequence). V was clipped by 3 bases and J by 5 bases; unmatched bases: 11. This CDR3 is 17 amino acids long.

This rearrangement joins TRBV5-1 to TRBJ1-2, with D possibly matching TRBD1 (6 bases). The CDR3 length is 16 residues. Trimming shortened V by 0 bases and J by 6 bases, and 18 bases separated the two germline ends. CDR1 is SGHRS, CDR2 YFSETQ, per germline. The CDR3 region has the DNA TGCGCCAGCAGCTTGGAGGGGGTACGAGGGCGGGATGGCTACACCTTC. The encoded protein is CASSLEGVRGRDGYTF.

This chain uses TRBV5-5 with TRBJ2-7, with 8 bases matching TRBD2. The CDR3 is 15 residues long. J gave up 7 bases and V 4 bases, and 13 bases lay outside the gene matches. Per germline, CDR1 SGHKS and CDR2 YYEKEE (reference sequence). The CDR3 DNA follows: TGTGCCAGCAGCCCAACTAGCGGCCCATCGAGTGAGCAGTACTTC. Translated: CASSPTSGPSSEQYF.

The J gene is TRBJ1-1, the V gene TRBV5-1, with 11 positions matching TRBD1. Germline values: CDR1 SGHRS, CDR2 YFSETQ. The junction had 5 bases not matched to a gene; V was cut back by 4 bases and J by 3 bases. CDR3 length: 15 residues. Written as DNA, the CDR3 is TGCGCCAGCAGCACTGGACAGGGGGCACACACTGAAGCTTTCTTT. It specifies CASSTGQGAHTEAFF.

Here the CDR3 DNA reads TGTGCCAGTAGTAGCCCTCTCTGGCGGACCCTTATGAACACTGAAGCTTTCTTT. It translates to CASSSPLWRTLMNTEAFF. The V call is TRBV19, the J call TRBJ1-1, with D unresolved. CDR1 is LNHDA, CDR2 SQIVND, per germline (reference sequence). Trimming stripped 4 bases from V and 0 bases from J, with 21 bases between. The CDR3 runs to 18 residues.

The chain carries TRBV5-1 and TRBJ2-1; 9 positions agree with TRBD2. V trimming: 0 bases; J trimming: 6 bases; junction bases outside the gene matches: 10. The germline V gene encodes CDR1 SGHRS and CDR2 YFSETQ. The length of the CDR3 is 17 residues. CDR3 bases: TGCGCCAGCAGCTTGGTTGCGGGGGGGCAGTACGGCAATGAGCAGTTCTTC. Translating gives CASSLVAGGQYGNEQFF. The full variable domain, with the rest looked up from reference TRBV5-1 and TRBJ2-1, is KAGVTQTPRYLIKTRGQQVTLSCSPISGHRSVSWYQQTPGQGLQFLFEYFSETQRNKGNFPGRFSGRQFSNSRSEMNVSTLELGDSALYLCASSLVAGGQYGNEQFFGPGTRLTVL.

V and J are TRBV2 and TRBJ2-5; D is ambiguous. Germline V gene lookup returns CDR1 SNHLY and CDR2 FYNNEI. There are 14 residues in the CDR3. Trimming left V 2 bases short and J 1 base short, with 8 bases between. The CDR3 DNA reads TGTGCCAGCAGTGAATGGCGGACCCAAGAGACCCAGTACTTC. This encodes CASSEWRTQETQYF.

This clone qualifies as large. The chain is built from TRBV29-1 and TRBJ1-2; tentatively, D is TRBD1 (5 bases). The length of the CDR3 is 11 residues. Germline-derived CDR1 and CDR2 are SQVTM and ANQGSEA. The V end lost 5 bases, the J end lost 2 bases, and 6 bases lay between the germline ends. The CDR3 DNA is TGCAGCGTTAACAGGAACTATGGCTACACCTTC. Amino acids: CSVNRNYGYTF.

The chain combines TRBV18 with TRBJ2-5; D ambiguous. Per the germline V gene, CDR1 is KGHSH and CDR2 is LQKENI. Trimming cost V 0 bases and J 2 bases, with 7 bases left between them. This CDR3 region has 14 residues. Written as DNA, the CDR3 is TGTGCCAGCTCACCACCTAGCAAACAAGAGACCCAGTACTTC. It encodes CASSPPSKQETQYF.

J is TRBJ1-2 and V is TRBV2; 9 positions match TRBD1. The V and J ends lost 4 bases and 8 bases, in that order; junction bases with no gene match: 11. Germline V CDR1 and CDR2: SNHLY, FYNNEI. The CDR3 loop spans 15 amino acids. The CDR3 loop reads CASSALPGQGGGYTF. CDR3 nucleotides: TGTGCCAGCAGTGCCCTACCGGGACAGGGTGGCGGCTACACCTTC.

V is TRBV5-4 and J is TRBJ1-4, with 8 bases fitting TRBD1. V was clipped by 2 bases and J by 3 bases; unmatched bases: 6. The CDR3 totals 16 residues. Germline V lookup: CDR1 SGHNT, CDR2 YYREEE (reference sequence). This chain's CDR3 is CASSLHLTGANEKLFF. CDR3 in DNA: TGTGCCAGCAGCTTACATTTGACAGGGGCTAATGAAAAACTGTTTTTT.

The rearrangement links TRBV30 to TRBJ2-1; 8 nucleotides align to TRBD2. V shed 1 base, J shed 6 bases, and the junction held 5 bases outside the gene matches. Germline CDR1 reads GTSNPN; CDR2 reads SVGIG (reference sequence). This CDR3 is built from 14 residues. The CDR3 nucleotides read TGTGCCTGGAGTGGGTTAGCGGGATTCAATGAGCAGTTCTTC. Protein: CAWSGLAGFNEQFF.

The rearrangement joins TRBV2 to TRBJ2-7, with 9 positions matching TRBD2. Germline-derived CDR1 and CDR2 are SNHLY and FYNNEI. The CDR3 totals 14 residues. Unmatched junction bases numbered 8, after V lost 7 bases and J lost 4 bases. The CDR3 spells CASTDGLAPYEQYF. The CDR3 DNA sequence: TGTGCCAGCACCGACGGACTAGCGCCATACGAGCAGTACTTC.

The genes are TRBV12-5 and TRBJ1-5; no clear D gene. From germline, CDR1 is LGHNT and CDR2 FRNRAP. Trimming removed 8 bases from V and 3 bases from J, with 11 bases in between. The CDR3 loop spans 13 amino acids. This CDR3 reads CASLLHDNQPQHF. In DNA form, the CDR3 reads TGTGCTAGTCTCCTACACGACAATCAGCCCCAGCATTTT.

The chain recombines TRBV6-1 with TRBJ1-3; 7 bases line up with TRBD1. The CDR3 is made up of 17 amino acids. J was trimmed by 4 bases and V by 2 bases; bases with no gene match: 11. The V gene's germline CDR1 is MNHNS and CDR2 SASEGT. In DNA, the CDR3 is TGTGCCAGCAGTGAATACCAGACAGGGCAGACCGGAAACACCATATATTTT. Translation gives CASSEYQTGQTGNTIYF.

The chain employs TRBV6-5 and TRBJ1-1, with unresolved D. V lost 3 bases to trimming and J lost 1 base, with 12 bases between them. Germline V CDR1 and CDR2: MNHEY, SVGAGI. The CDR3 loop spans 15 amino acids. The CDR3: CASSYSGIWNTEAFF. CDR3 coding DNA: TGTGCCAGCAGTTATTCCGGGATATGGAACACTGAAGCTTTCTTT.

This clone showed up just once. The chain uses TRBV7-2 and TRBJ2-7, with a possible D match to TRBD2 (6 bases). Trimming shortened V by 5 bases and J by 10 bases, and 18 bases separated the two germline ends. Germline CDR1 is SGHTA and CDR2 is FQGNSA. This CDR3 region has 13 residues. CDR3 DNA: TGTGCCAGCAGCACCGAGCACGGGGACTCACAGTACTTC. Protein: CASSTEHGDSQYF.